This T cell receptor beta chain was captured in a study of blood T cell repertoires in COVID-19. CDR1 and CDR2 from the germline V gene are MNHEY and SMNVEV (reference sequence). The CDR3 loop spans 16 amino acids. V shed 2 bases and J shed 7 bases, with 15 bases lying between them. Repertoires were generated with immunoSEQ multiplex PCR, while TCRdb's copy carries only in-frame clones and drops some. Of approximately 280,000 clones in the sample, roughly 80% were seen once. The V gene is TRBV27, the J gene TRBJ1-6; D gene unclear. The sample consisted of PBMCs or T cells enriched from blood (not recorded which). The source of this sequence is a man in his forties who had been exposed to COVID-19. CDR3 nucleotide sequence: TGTGCCAGCAGTTTAAGTTTATTGGTGGGCAATTCACCCCTCCACTTT. Translation gives CASSLSLLVGNSPLHF.